These 5 T cell receptor beta chains share one sample of origin, sequenced in a study of shared clonotypes between healthy human individuals. CD45RO-negative cells were positively selected for CCR7, leaving out terminally differentiated effector memory CD45RA+ cells. Produced via immunoSEQ multiplex PCR; TCRdb's table is partial and in-frame only. The repertoire consists of under 850,000 clones, with over 90% occurring once and the leading ten covering less than 25%. Source material: naive CD8+ T cells sorted from blood. The origin of the receptors is a man between 25 and 39 years old in good health.

This clone has just one count. The rearrangement uses TRBV10-2 and TRBJ2-3, with TRBD2 identical over 8 bases. Trimming at V came to 7 bases and at J to 3 bases, leaving 6 bases not matched to a gene. The CDR3 is 14 residues long. Germline CDR1 and CDR2: WSHSY and SAAADI. CDR3: CASTGGIGTDTQYF. The CDR3 coding sequence is TGCGCCAGCACGGGGGGGATAGGAACAGATACGCAGTATTTT.

The chain combines TRBV7-9 with TRBJ1-2, with a tentative D call TRBD1 (6 bases). Germline lookup yields CDR1 SEHNR and CDR2 FQNEAQ (reference sequence). There are 16 residues in the CDR3. V lost 3 bases and J lost 1, with 15 bases in between. CDR3 loop: CASSLGADAINYGYTF. Written as DNA, the CDR3 is TGTGCCAGCAGCTTGGGGGCTGACGCTATTAACTATGGCTACACCTTC. The variable domain in full, completed from reference TRBV7-9 and TRBJ1-2, reads DTGVSQNPRHKITKRGQNVTFRCDPISEHNRLYWYRQTLGQGPEFLTYFQNEAQLEKSRLLSDRFSAERPKGSFSTLEIQRTEQGDSAMYLCASSLGADAINYGYTFGSGTRLTVV.

This chain uses TRBV5-5 with TRBJ1-1; no firm D call. CDR1 SGHKS and CDR2 YYEKEE come from the germline V gene (reference sequence). CDR3 length: 15 amino acids. V lost 4 bases to trimming and J lost 5 bases, with 18 bases between them. CDR3 amino acids: CASSPAGGRLTEAFF. In DNA form, the CDR3 reads TGTGCCAGCAGCCCAGCGGGTGGCAGGTTAACTGAAGCTTTCTTT.

This chain connects TRBV5-4 to TRBJ2-1; 14 nucleotides match TRBD2. Germline lookup yields CDR1 SGHNT and CDR2 YYREEE (reference sequence). The CDR3 consists of 15 residues. After removal of 5 bases from V and 6 bases from J, the junction contained 4 bases not matched to a gene. Here the CDR3 DNA reads TGTGCCAGCAGGCCAGGACTAGCGGGAGGCAATGAGCAGTTCTTC. Encoded protein: CASRPGLAGGNEQFF. The full variable domain, with the rest looked up from reference TRBV5-4 and TRBJ2-1, is ETGVTQSPTHLIKTRGQQVTLRCSSQSGHNTVSWYQQALGQGPQFIFQYYREEENGRGNFPPRFSGLQFPNYSSELNVNALELDDSALYLCASRPGLAGGNEQFFGPGTRLTVL.

Only a few counts were recorded for this clone. In nucleotides, the CDR3 is TGTGCCAGCAGGGGGACAGGCGCCTCTAACTATGGCTACACCTTC. This translates into CASRGTGASNYGYTF. The rearrangement uses TRBV27 and TRBJ1-2; the match to TRBD1 covers 8 bases. The CDR3 spans 15 residues. CDR1 MNHEY and CDR2 SMNVEV come from the germline V gene (reference sequence). Trimming cost V 6 bases and J 0 bases; bases outside gene matches: 6.